Below, 2 T cell receptor beta chains from the same sample are listed, as sequenced in a study of blood T cell repertoires in COVID-19. Libraries were prepared by immunoSEQ multiplex PCR; TCRdb keeps only in-frame clonotypes and omits some of them. This sample has 250,000 to 350,000 clones, with approximately 91% found just once. The sample consisted of PBMCs or T cells enriched from blood (not recorded which). The receptors derive from a woman in her twenties or thirties who had recovered from COVID-19.

The chain joins TRBV7-9 to TRBJ2-7, with 9 bases that match TRBD1. Trimming cost V 5 bases and J 5 bases; bases outside gene matches: 7. CDR3 size: 14 residues. CDR1 SEHNR and CDR2 FQNEAQ come from the germline V gene (reference sequence). The CDR3 loop is CASSPPTGGHEQYF. CDR3 nucleotide sequence: TGTGCCAGCAGCCCCCCCACAGGGGGCCACGAGCAGTACTTC.

The sample holds a few counts of this clone. This chain uses TRBV30 with TRBJ1-2; 7 nucleotides align to TRBD1. The CDR3 length is 14 residues. V trimming: 0 bases; J trimming: 4 bases; junction bases outside the gene matches: 5. Per the germline V gene, CDR1 is GTSNPN and CDR2 is SVGIG (reference sequence). The CDR3 is CAWSVPGTAYGYTF. CDR3 in DNA: TGTGCCTGGAGTGTACCCGGGACAGCCTATGGCTACACCTTC.